This T cell receptor (beta chain) came from a study of T cells after yellow fever vaccination. MiXCR, run by TCRdb on the 5' RACE reads, gives a single entry per CDR3 protein. Of fewer than 500,000 distinct CDR3 sequences listed, 18% are singletons. This sequence was found in a man between 18 and 29 years old who received the YFV17D yellow fever vaccine. The source was PBMCs, collected before the yellow fever booster vaccination.

The CDR3 is CASSGPGGVKLFF. The CDR3 bases are TGTGCCAGCAGTGGGCCTGGGGGGGTTAAACTGTTTTTT. This chain joins TRBV27 and TRBJ1-4; D may be TRBD1 (5 bases). Trimming took 5 bases from V and 11 from J, leaving 15 bases between them. The CDR3 is made up of 13 amino acids. The V gene's germline CDR1 is MNHEY and CDR2 SMNVEV (reference sequence).